Following are 28 T cell receptor beta chains from one sample sequenced in a study of cytomegalovirus exposure and HLA in healthy donors. The assay was immunoSEQ multiplex PCR, and TCRdb's table has in-frame clones only and misses some. The sample consists of about 400,000 clones, 86% of them appearing once. Material for sequencing was PBMCs. The receptors stem from a woman aged 18-29 years in good health and CMV-seronegative.

J is TRBJ2-7 and V is TRBV5-1; TRBD2 agrees at 10 bases. The germline V gene encodes CDR1 SGHRS and CDR2 YFSETQ. The V gene end was trimmed by 7 bases and the J gene end by 4 bases; junction bases not matched to a gene: 8. This CDR3 comprises 14 residues. CDR3 amino acids: CASSSGSGSYEQYF. CDR3 nucleotides: TGCGCCAGCTCTAGCGGGAGCGGGTCTTACGAGCAGTACTTC.

The chain uses TRBV28 and TRBJ2-7, with D possibly TRBD1 on 5 matching bases. CDR1 is MDHEN, CDR2 SYDVKM, per germline. This CDR3 is 14 amino acids long. V lost 6 bases and J lost 4, with 16 bases in between. CDR3 DNA sequence: TGTGCCAGCAGCCCGAGCCAGGGAAGTTACGAGCAGTACTTC. Its protein is CASSPSQGSYEQYF.

V gene TRBV25-1 combines with J gene TRBJ2-1; TRBD2 aligns across 9 bases. The length of the CDR3 is 15 residues. J lost 3 bases, V lost 4 bases, and 4 bases had no gene match. Germline V lookup: CDR1 MGHDK, CDR2 SYGVNS. The CDR3 coding sequence is TGTGCCAGCAGTGTTGATAGCGGGGGCTACAATGAGCAGTTCTTC. This translates into CASSVDSGGYNEQFF. The full variable domain, rest sourced from reference TRBV25-1 and TRBJ2-1, is EADIYQTPRYLVIGTGKKITLECSQTMGHDKMYWYQQDPGMELHLIHYSYGVNSTEKGDLSSESTVSRIRTEHFPLTLESARPSHTSQYLCASSVDSGGYNEQFFGPGTRLTVL.

The chain has TRBV6-6 and TRBJ2-7; D is unclear. Trimming removed 2 bases at V and 3 bases at J, with 14 bases between. The CDR3 is 15 amino acids. Germline CDR1 reads MNHNY; CDR2 reads SVGAGI (reference sequence). The CDR3 DNA follows: TGTGCCAGCAGTTACCAGGCAGGTGGTGGCTACGAGCAGTACTTC. This gives the protein CASSYQAGGGYEQYF.

The genes are TRBV5-1 and TRBJ2-7; 10 nucleotides agree with TRBD2. The CDR3 is 16 residues long. V lost 0 bases to trimming and J lost 5 bases; unmatched junction nucleotides: 8. Germline V lookup: CDR1 SGHRS, CDR2 YFSETQ. The CDR3 here is CASSLALAGVGNEQYF. In nucleotides, the CDR3 is TGCGCCAGCAGCTTGGCCCTAGCGGGAGTGGGAAACGAGCAGTACTTC.

The rearrangement uses TRBV7-6 and TRBJ2-1; 7 nucleotides match TRBD2. V gave up 5 bases and J gave up 6 bases; unmatched junction bases: 10. The CDR3 is 15 residues long. Germline loops: CDR1 SGHVS, CDR2 FNYEAQ. DNA of the CDR3: TGTGCCAGCAGCCGGGGAGGGCTTCTCTCCAATGAGCAGTTCTTC. Its translation: CASSRGGLLSNEQFF.

The V and J genes are TRBV27 and TRBJ2-7; D is unresolved. Germline V gene sequence: CDR1 MNHEY, CDR2 SMNVEV (reference sequence). The length of the CDR3 is 13 residues. V dropped 0 bases and J dropped 2 bases, with 5 bases sitting between them. In DNA, the CDR3 is TGTGCCAGCAGTTTATCGGCTGCCTACGAGCAGTACTTC. It encodes CASSLSAAYEQYF.

This clone appeared once. The J gene is TRBJ2-1, the V gene TRBV7-3; D not certain. CDR1 is SGHTA and CDR2 is FQGTGA in the germline V gene. V lost 1 base to trimming and J lost 0 bases, with 7 bases between them. The CDR3 contains 15 residues. The CDR3: CASSLMASSYNEQFF. The DNA of the CDR3 is TGTGCCAGCAGCTTAATGGCCAGCTCCTACAATGAGCAGTTCTTC.

The rearrangement uses TRBV15 and TRBJ2-2, with TRBD2 matching over 12 bases. Germline V CDR1 and CDR2: LNHNV, YYDKDF (reference sequence). CDR3 length equals 17 residues. After removal of 0 bases from V and 6 bases from J, the junction contained 5 bases not matched to a gene. Here the CDR3 reads CATSRDIGLAGPGELFF. CDR3 nucleotide sequence: TGTGCCACCAGCAGAGATATTGGACTAGCGGGACCCGGGGAGCTGTTTTTT. The full variable domain, completed using reference TRBV15 and TRBJ2-2, is DAMVIQNPRYQVTQFGKPVTLSCSQTLNHNVMYWYQQKSSQAPKLLFHYYDKDFNNEADTPDNFQSRRPNTSFCFLDIRSPGLGDTAMYLCATSRDIGLAGPGELFFGEGSRLTVL.

This clone was recorded a few times. The V call is TRBV6-6, the J call TRBJ2-5, with D tentatively TRBD2 (5 bases). Trimming removed 2 bases from V and 5 bases from J, with 9 bases in between. There are 13 residues in the CDR3. CDR1 is MNHNY and CDR2 is SVGAGI in the germline V gene (reference sequence). CDR3 sequence reads: CASSYGEMETQYF. CDR3 nucleotide sequence: TGTGCCAGCAGTTACGGGGAGATGGAGACCCAGTACTTC.

This CDR3 is CASTDGGRSQETQYF. In DNA, the CDR3 is TGTGCCAGCACCGACGGAGGGCGTTCCCAAGAGACCCAGTACTTC. The rearrangement links TRBV5-5 to TRBJ2-5, with a tentative D call TRBD2 (6 bases). The CDR3 totals 15 residues. The germline CDR1 and CDR2 sequences are SGHKS and YYEKEE (reference sequence). V was trimmed by 6 bases and J by 1 base, leaving 16 bases between them.

The chain joins TRBV6-1 to TRBJ2-3; the match to TRBD1 covers 8 bases. V was clipped by 8 bases and J by 0 bases; unmatched bases: 7. This CDR3 has 15 residues. Germline-derived CDR1 and CDR2 are MNHNS and SASEGT. CDR3 nucleotides: TGTGCCAGCGATGGACAGGGTAAGAGCACAGATACGCAGTATTTT. Encoded protein: CASDGQGKSTDTQYF.

There are a few counts of this clone. The J gene is TRBJ1-5, the V gene TRBV10-2; possible D gene TRBD1, 5 bases. V was cut by 2 bases and J by 4 bases, with 9 bases left in between. CDR3 length: 14 amino acids. Germline CDR1 WSHSY, CDR2 SAAADI. The CDR3 protein is CASSEKTVNQPQHF. CDR3 in DNA: TGCGCCAGCAGTGAGAAGACAGTAAATCAGCCCCAGCATTTT.

CDR3 sequence: CASSANNRGNNEAFF. CDR3 nucleotide sequence: TGTGCCAGTAGTGCTAATAACAGGGGGAATAATGAAGCTTTCTTT. The V and J genes are TRBV19 and TRBJ1-1; 8 bases map to TRBD1. The CDR3 sequence is 15 residues long. Germline loops: CDR1 LNHDA, CDR2 SQIVND (reference sequence). The V and J ends lost 5 bases and 7 bases, in that order; junction bases with no gene match: 12.

J is TRBJ1-1 and V is TRBV27; TRBD1 matches 8 bases. The J segment lost 0 bases and the V segment lost 2 bases, leaving 2 bases of the junction unmatched. Per germline, CDR1 MNHEY and CDR2 SMNVEV (reference sequence). The CDR3 spans 15 residues. For the CDR3, the DNA is TGTGCCAGCAGTTTAGGGACAGGTTTGAACACTGAAGCTTTCTTT. Translated: CASSLGTGLNTEAFF.

The chain carries TRBV12-1 and TRBJ2-1; the listed D gene, TRBD2, was not tested against the DNA. TRBV12-1 is listed as a pseudogene. The CDR3 spans 14 residues. The CDR3 spells CASSLLAGRDEQFF. In DNA, the CDR3 is TGTGCCAGCAGCCTCTTAGCGGGAAGGGATGAGCAGTTCTTC.

This chain uses TRBV30 with TRBJ1-6; TRBD1 might be the D (5 bases). The CDR3 extends over 21 amino acids. V gave up 4 bases and J gave up 0 bases, with 28 bases separating them. Looked up from germline, CDR1 is GTSNPN and CDR2 is SVGIG (reference sequence). DNA for the CDR3: TGTGCCTGGAAGCATAGGGCAGGGCAGATTCCCTCCAGCTCCTATAATTCACCCCTCCACTTT. Translation: CAWKHRAGQIPSSSYNSPLHF.

This chain uses TRBV9 with TRBJ2-5; 12 positions agree with TRBD2. Germline V gives CDR1 SGDLS, CDR2 YYNGEE. This CDR3 spans 14 amino acids. V dropped 3 bases and J dropped 7; count of bases not matched to a gene: 4. CDR3 residues: CASSGLAGVGTQYF. The CDR3 DNA follows: TGTGCCAGCAGCGGACTAGCGGGAGTAGGGACCCAGTACTTC.

This clone was seen more than once but under ten times. The chain joins TRBV6-1 to TRBJ2-7, with TRBD2 as a possible D gene (5 bases). The CDR3 covers 12 residues. Germline CDR1 and CDR2: MNHNS and SASEGT. V gave up 7 bases and J gave up 0 bases, with 7 bases separating them. The CDR3 region is CASTEDSYEQYF. The CDR3 bases are TGTGCCAGCACGGAGGACTCCTACGAGCAGTACTTC.

V usage is TRBV6-1 and J usage is TRBJ2-5, with D possibly being TRBD1 (7 bases). CDR1 is MNHNS and CDR2 is SASEGT in the germline V gene. The CDR3 is made up of 15 amino acids. V was trimmed by 7 bases and J by 2 bases, leaving 17 bases between them. The CDR3 loop reads CASKGRDSIQETQYF. The CDR3 bases are TGTGCCAGCAAAGGGCGGGACAGCATTCAAGAGACCCAGTACTTC.

In its sample, this clone was seen once. This chain uses TRBV30 with TRBJ1-1, with 8 bases matching TRBD1. The CDR3 has 13 amino acids. Unmatched junction bases numbered 8, after V lost 5 bases and J lost 6 bases. Germline CDR1 reads GTSNPN; CDR2 reads SVGIG (reference sequence). The CDR3 DNA sequence: TGTGCCTGGGACCCCTCGACAGGGGCTGAAGCTTTCTTT. As protein: CAWDPSTGAEAFF.

The chain joins TRBV4-1 to TRBJ2-5; a possible D gene is TRBD1 (6 bases). V lost 5 bases, J lost 3 bases, and 16 bases lay in between. Germline V gene data show CDR1 as MGHRA and CDR2 as YSYEKL. This CDR3 is built from 15 residues. The CDR3 coding sequence is TGCGCCAGCAGCTCCCCGGCGGCAGGGGAAGAGACCCAGTACTTC. Protein product: CASSSPAAGEETQYF.

This chain links TRBV2 with TRBJ1-5, with TRBD1 matching over 7 bases. This CDR3 has 13 amino acids. The trim removed 5 bases at V and 7 bases at J, leaving 5 bases unmatched. Per germline, CDR1 SNHLY and CDR2 FYNNEI. In DNA, the CDR3 is TGTGCCAGCAGTTTACAGGGGAAACAGCCCCAGCATTTT. Translated, it gives CASSLQGKQPQHF.

The chain employs TRBV6-1 and TRBJ2-1, with 11 bases aligning to TRBD2. V shed 4 bases and J 8 bases; nucleotides not matched to a gene: 16. In germline, CDR1 is MNHNS, CDR2 SASEGT. The CDR3 covers 18 residues. This chain's CDR3 is CASSVKRTQPGLADEQFF. CDR3 DNA: TGTGCCAGCAGTGTTAAGCGCACCCAACCGGGACTAGCGGATGAGCAGTTCTTC.

The chain's CDR3 is CASSLQQGVNTGELFF. The DNA of the CDR3 is TGTGCCAGCAGCTTACAGCAGGGGGTGAACACCGGGGAGCTGTTTTTT. The V and J genes are TRBV11-3 and TRBJ2-2, with 7 bases identical to TRBD1. The junction had 4 bases not matched to a gene; V was cut back by 2 bases and J by 1 base. The CDR3 contains 16 residues. Germline-derived CDR1 and CDR2 are SGHNT and YENEEA.

The count of this clone is one. The genes are TRBV6-5 and TRBJ1-1, with a tentative D call TRBD1 (6 bases). The germline CDR1 and CDR2 sequences are MNHEY and SVGAGI. The CDR3 runs to 15 residues. V lost 0 bases to trimming and J lost 6 bases, with 14 bases between them. CDR3: CASSYSAGGGAEAFF. The CDR3 coding sequence is TGTGCCAGCAGTTACTCTGCCGGGGGGGGCGCTGAAGCTTTCTTT.

This chain links TRBV2 with TRBJ2-3; 7 nucleotides match TRBD2. This CDR3 spans 15 amino acids. Trimming removed 5 bases from V and 1 base from J; junction bases left unmatched: 6. CDR1 is SNHLY, CDR2 FYNNEI, per germline. The CDR3 reads CASSLVAGGTDTQYF. DNA for the CDR3: TGTGCCAGCAGTTTGGTGGCGGGGGGCACAGATACGCAGTATTTT.

The V call is TRBV18, the J call TRBJ1-6; a possible D gene is TRBD1 (6 bases). Germline V CDR1 and CDR2: KGHSH, LQKENI. CDR3 length equals 17 residues. V was pared by 1 base and J by 6 bases, with 16 bases between. The CDR3 bases are TGTGCCAGCTCACCACATGCAGGGGTAGGAGCTAATTCACCCCTCCACTTT. Its protein is CASSPHAGVGANSPLHF.